What follows are 5 T cell receptor beta chains derived from one specimen sequenced in a study of blood T cell repertoires in COVID-19 (dated by TCRdb to about 2020). Library preparation employed the immunoSEQ multiplex PCR assay. Entries here come from immuneACCESS through TCRdb and include only in-frame sequences with V and J called. Some clones fail to appear in such tables; in the studies checked, an unresolved V gene covers under half of the shortfall, and the cause of the remainder is unknown. Within this sample are roughly 180,000 clones, with about 82% of them counted one time only. The ten biggest clones cover under 5.5% of the sample. Material: peripheral blood. The receptors shown here come from a woman aged 25 to 39 with acute or convalescent COVID-19.

In its sample, this clone was seen a few times. V gene TRBV30 combines with J gene TRBJ1-1, with D perhaps matching TRBD1 (6 bases). Trimming took 4 bases from V and 3 from J, leaving 12 bases between them. This CDR3 spans 13 amino acids. Germline values: CDR1 GTSNPN, CDR2 SVGIG (reference sequence). The CDR3 region has the DNA TGTGCCTGGAAGGATTCAGGGGACACTGAAGCTTTCTTT. The encoded protein is CAWKDSGDTEAFF.

The chain joins TRBV28 to TRBJ1-5, with TRBD1 identical over 10 bases. Per the germline V gene, CDR1 is MDHEN and CDR2 is SYDVKM. Germline trimming cut 7 bases from V and 6 bases from J; bases unmatched to any gene: 12. The CDR3 runs 16 residues. The chain's CDR3 is CASTSSGTGESQPQHF. The CDR3 DNA sequence: TGTGCCAGCACCTCTTCCGGGACAGGGGAAAGTCAGCCCCAGCATTTT. Variable domain in full (rest from reference TRBV28 and TRBJ1-5): DVKVTQSSRYLVKRTGEKVFLECVQDMDHENMFWYRQDPGLGLRLIYFSYDVKMKEKGDIPEGYSVSREKKERFSLILESASTNQTSMYLCASTSSGTGESQPQHFGDGTRLSIL.

The gene calls are TRBV3-1 (or the pseudogene TRBV3-2) and TRBJ2-7; TRBD1 aligns across 8 bases. The CDR3 has 15 residues. Unmatched junction bases numbered 8, after V lost 1 base and J lost 6 bases. The germline V gene encodes CDR1 LGHDT and CDR2 YNNKEL (reference sequence). CDR3 loop: CASSQGQGSDSEQYF. The CDR3 nucleotides read TGTGCCAGCAGCCAAGGACAGGGGTCTGATTCCGAGCAGTACTTC.

J is TRBJ2-1 and V is TRBV15; perhaps TRBD2 as D (6 bases). The germline V and J ends were trimmed by 0 bases and 2 bases, with 11 bases remaining between them. The CDR3 sequence is 16 residues long. Looked up from germline, CDR1 is LNHNV and CDR2 is YYDKDF (reference sequence). The CDR3 sequence: CATSRDSREPYNEQFF. CDR3 nucleotides: TGTGCCACCAGCAGAGATTCACGGGAGCCCTACAATGAGCAGTTCTTC.

The chain is built from TRBV21-1 and TRBJ2-7; TRBD2 is the table's D call and was not checked against the DNA. TRBV21-1 is noted as a pseudogene. This CDR3 is 15 amino acids long. CDR3 region: CASSKEVPIYYEQYF. CDR3 DNA sequence: TGTGCCAGCAGCAAAGAAGTCCCCATCTACTACGAGCAGTACTTC.